The subject of this entry is one TCR beta chain. In the source study's methods: Estimates of nucleated cell counts were drawn from the amplification of reference gene primers. Profiled with immunoSEQ multiplex PCR; TCRdb holds only in-frame clones, not every one. Clonal size and the V and J genes are those of that table, whereas D and trimming came from the DNA. The sample comprises about 330,000 clones, 70% to 90% of which are singletons, and about 6.8% rests with the top ten. The data stem from a study of blood T cell repertoires in COVID-19. Sequenced sample: peripheral blood. The TCR comes from a young man who had recovered from COVID-19.

CDR3 sequence reads: CASSARDPRSGNTIYF. For the CDR3, the DNA is TGTGCCAGCAGCGCTAGAGACCCCCGCTCTGGAAACACCATATATTTT. The rearrangement joins TRBV2 to TRBJ1-3; D not certain. V was trimmed by 6 bases and J by 0 bases, leaving 15 bases between them. The V gene's germline CDR1 is SNHLY and CDR2 FYNNEI. This CDR3 is built from 16 residues.